This is a list of T cell receptor beta chains from one sample in a study of T-cell reconstitution after alpha-beta-depleted transplantation in children. TCRdb re-called the PCR reads with MiXCR, one entry per CDR3 protein. The data hold about 610,000 distinct CDR3 sequences, with 10% to 13% observed a single time. The sample in question was PBMCs from the stem cell graft donor, obtained from the stem cell graft. These receptors all come from a human donor who donated a stem cell graft to a child with acute myeloid leukemia. Each CDR3 is given with its conserved first and last residue. The D gene is left open where the match is weak. For some rows the clone size is stated as once, few or many, or as a class when expanded; others skip it.

>many|TRBV7-2|TRBJ2-3|TRBD2
TGTGCCAGCAGCTCGCCCGGACTAGCGGGAGGGGTAGATACGCAGTATTTT
CASSSPGLAGGVDTQYF
>NA|TRBV20-1|TRBJ2-1|NA
TGCAGTGCCCCCTGGGGCAAGGAGCAGTTCTTC
CSAPWGKEQFF
>NA|TRBV7-7|TRBJ2-5|NA
TGTGCTAGCAGCTTACGCGGAAAGTACCAAGAGACCCAGTACTTC
CASSLRGKYQETQYF
>NA|TRBV7-2|TRBJ2-3|TRBD2
TGTGCCAGCAGACCCACTAGCGGGACTACAGATACGCAGTATTTT
CASRPTSGTTDTQYF
>few|TRBV6-5|TRBJ2-3|NA
TGTGCCAGCAGCTCCGAAGCAGATACGCAGTATTTT
CASSSEADTQYF
>few|TRBV5-1|TRBJ2-1|NA
TGCGCCAGCAGCACTGGGACTGACAGGAATGAGCAGTTCTTC
CASSTGTDRNEQFF
>few|TRBV7-2|TRBJ2-5|NA
TGTGCCAGCAGCTCTAGTCAGATCCAAGAGACCCAGTACTTC
CASSSSQIQETQYF
>few|TRBV12-3/TRBV12-4|TRBJ1-4|NA
TGTGCCAGCAGTCCCCGAGGTGGAGACGGTGAAAAACTGTTTTTT
CASSPRGGDGEKLFF
>few|TRBV12-3/TRBV12-4|TRBJ2-1|TRBD2
TGTGCCAGCAGCCGCAGAACCGGGACTAGTAAAGATGAGCAGTTCTTC
CASSRRTGTSKDEQFF
>NA|TRBV6-2/TRBV6-3|TRBJ1-1|NA
TGTGCCAGCAGAGAACTCCTACACCATCGGGGCACTGAAGCTTTCTTT
CASRELLHHRGTEAFF
>many|TRBV20-1|TRBJ2-3|NA
TGCAGTGCCGCCGGGGCGGCAGATACGCAGTATTTT
CSAAGAADTQYF
>many|TRBV12-3/TRBV12-4|TRBJ2-7|TRBD2
TGTGCCAGCAGTAGGACTAGCGGAGAGAGGTACGAGCAGTACTTC
CASSRTSGERYEQYF
>NA|TRBV5-1|TRBJ2-3|TRBD2
TGCGCCAGCAGCTTAACATCAACTAGCGGGTATACAGATACGCAGTATTTT
CASSLTSTSGYTDTQYF
>many|TRBV29-1|TRBJ2-3|NA
TGCAGCGTGGAACCGGAAGATACGCAGTATTTT
CSVEPEDTQYF
>many|TRBV21-1|TRBJ2-7|NA
TGTGCCAGCAGCAAAAGGGCCGGTCTTCCCTACGAGCAGTACTTC
CASSKRAGLPYEQYF
>many|TRBV2|TRBJ2-7|TRBD1
TGTGCCAGTATTTCGGACAGGGGGACCTACGAGCAGTACTTC
CASISDRGTYEQYF
>many|TRBV10-3|TRBJ2-1|NA
TGTGCCATCAGTGAGTCATATGAGCAGTTCTTC
CAISESYEQFF
>NA|TRBV4-3|TRBJ1-4|NA
TGCGCCAGCAGCCATACTACAGCAACTAATGAAAAACTGTTTTTT
CASSHTTATNEKLFF
>NA|TRBV5-1|TRBJ2-7|TRBD1
TGCGCCAGCAGCCTGAAGACAGGGTTTATCTACGAGCAGTACTTC
CASSLKTGFIYEQYF
>few|TRBV29-1|TRBJ2-5|NA
TGCAGCGTTCTCCAGGGTACATTAATGACCCAGTACTTC
CSVLQGTLMTQYF
>NA|TRBV24-1|TRBJ2-3|NA
TGTGCCACCAGTGATTCTACCCATCCGGGCACAGATACGCAGTATTTT
CATSDSTHPGTDTQYF
>few|TRBV4-2|TRBJ2-2|TRBD2
TGTGCCAGCAGCCAAGGTGTAGCGGGGGAGTCAAACGGGGAGCTGTTTTTT
CASSQGVAGESNGELFF
>few|TRBV7-2|TRBJ2-5|NA
TGTGCCAGCAGCTTATCGCCGGGAGTGCAAGGGACCCAGTACTTC
CASSLSPGVQGTQYF
>few|TRBV20-1|TRBJ2-1|NA
TGCAGTGCTAGAGATGGGGGAGGCCTGGGGTTAGAGCAGTTCTTC
CSARDGGGLGLEQFF
>NA|TRBV7-8|TRBJ2-5|NA
TGTGCCAGCAGCTTTCAGGGGGGGTGGCAAGAGACCCAGTACTTC
CASSFQGGWQETQYF
>many|TRBV6-2/TRBV6-3|TRBJ2-2|NA
TGTGCCAGCATAACGGGAGAGGTCGGGGAGCTGTTTTTT
CASITGEVGELFF
>many|TRBV6-1|TRBJ1-1|NA
TGTGCCAGCAGTCCTACCTCTATGAACACTGAAGCTTTCTTT
CASSPTSMNTEAFF